This is a list of T cell receptor beta chains from one sample in a study of technical replicates of blood from several donors. Libraries were prepared by immunoSEQ multiplex PCR; TCRdb keeps only in-frame clonotypes and omits some of them. The sample lists over 85,000 clones; just under 95% were seen once. The sample consisted of T cells isolated from PBMCs. These receptor sequences come from a human donor in good health. The CDR3 runs from the conserved cysteine through the conserved F or W. Fields, in order: D gene, clone size, V gene, J gene, CDR3 DNA, CDR3 protein. The D gene is left open where the match is weak. Some rows have no size entry. The others give once, few or many, or a class for an expanded clone.

d_gene: TRBD2
abundance: NA
v_gene: TRBV11-2
j_gene: TRBJ2-5
CDR3nt: TGTGCCTCAACTCCGGGGACTAGGGGGAAAGAGACCCAGTACTTC
CDR3aa: CASTPGTRGKETQYF

d_gene: NA
abundance: NA
v_gene: TRBV5-1
j_gene: TRBJ2-2
CDR3nt: TGCGCCAGCCGGGGTTCGGAGAACACCGGGGAGCTGTTTTTT
CDR3aa: CASRGSENTGELFF

d_gene: TRBD2
abundance: NA
v_gene: TRBV11-3
j_gene: TRBJ2-1
CDR3nt: TGTGCCAGCTCGCTAGCGGGAGCGGGGAATGAGCAGTTCTTC
CDR3aa: CASSLAGAGNEQFF

d_gene: TRBD1
abundance: NA
v_gene: TRBV7-6
j_gene: TRBJ2-7
CDR3nt: TGTGCCAGCGCTCAACCGGACAGGGGTTACGAGCAGTACTTC
CDR3aa: CASAQPDRGYEQYF

d_gene: NA
abundance: NA
v_gene: TRBV28
j_gene: TRBJ1-4
CDR3nt: TGTGCCAGCAGTTTACCAGGGAAGGAGGAAAAACTGTTTTTT
CDR3aa: CASSLPGKEEKLFF

d_gene: NA
abundance: NA
v_gene: TRBV18
j_gene: TRBJ1-2
CDR3nt: TGTGCCAGCTCACCACCGGGGGCAGGCTACACCTTC
CDR3aa: CASSPPGAGYTF

d_gene: TRBD1
abundance: few
v_gene: TRBV29-1
j_gene: TRBJ2-2
CDR3nt: TGCAGCGGGACAGGGCGAGCGGGCACCGGGGAGCTGTTTTTT
CDR3aa: CSGTGRAGTGELFF

d_gene: NA
abundance: once
v_gene: TRBV15
j_gene: TRBJ2-1
CDR3nt: TGTGCCACCAGCAGAGATTATCTTAGTGGCGGACACTCCTACAATGAGCAGTTCTTC
CDR3aa: CATSRDYLSGGHSYNEQFF

d_gene: TRBD2
abundance: NA
v_gene: TRBV28
j_gene: TRBJ2-4
CDR3nt: TGTGCCAGCAGTTTGGGGGCGTTCGCGGGGGGCGCTGCCAAAAACATTCAGTACTTC
CDR3aa: CASSLGAFAGGAAKNIQYF

d_gene: TRBD2
abundance: NA
v_gene: TRBV4-1
j_gene: TRBJ2-7
CDR3nt: TGCGCCAGCAGCCTACCAACGGGGGGTGGCTACGAGCAGTACTTC
CDR3aa: CASSLPTGGGYEQYF

d_gene: TRBD1
abundance: NA
v_gene: TRBV7-9
j_gene: TRBJ1-1
CDR3nt: TGTGCCAGCAGCTCGGGACAGTTGTTGTACACTGAAGCTTTCTTT
CDR3aa: CASSSGQLLYTEAFF

d_gene: TRBD2
abundance: NA
v_gene: TRBV5-1
j_gene: TRBJ2-1
CDR3nt: TGCGCCAGCAGCTTGACTAGCGGGGTCTACAATGAGCAGTTCTTC
CDR3aa: CASSLTSGVYNEQFF

d_gene: TRBD1
abundance: NA
v_gene: TRBV6-5
j_gene: TRBJ1-4
CDR3nt: TGTGCCAGCAGTACGTCCCGGGACAGGGAAAAACTGTTTTTT
CDR3aa: CASSTSRDREKLFF

d_gene: NA
abundance: NA
v_gene: TRBV5-4
j_gene: TRBJ1-1
CDR3nt: TGTGCCAGCAGCTTGGAGCGGGGCACTGAAGCTTTCTTT
CDR3aa: CASSLERGTEAFF

d_gene: TRBD1
abundance: NA
v_gene: TRBV14
j_gene: TRBJ1-1
CDR3nt: TGTGCCAGCAGCCCGTGGACAGGCAACACTGAAGCTTTCTTT
CDR3aa: CASSPWTGNTEAFF

d_gene: NA
abundance: NA
v_gene: TRBV4-2
j_gene: TRBJ2-7
CDR3nt: TGTGCCAGCAGCCAAGGGCAAGGAGCCTACGAGCAGTACTTC
CDR3aa: CASSQGQGAYEQYF

d_gene: NA
abundance: NA
v_gene: TRBV5-8
j_gene: TRBJ2-7
CDR3nt: TGTGCCAGCAGCTTGCTGAGAAACTGTTGGTTC
CDR3aa: CASSLLRNCWF

d_gene: NA
abundance: NA
v_gene: TRBV7-9
j_gene: TRBJ2-5
CDR3nt: TGTGCCAGCAGCGGTTGGGCGACAGGTTCAGGGACCCAGTACTTC
CDR3aa: CASSGWATGSGTQYF

d_gene: TRBD1
abundance: NA
v_gene: TRBV28
j_gene: TRBJ1-3
CDR3nt: TGTGCCAGCAGTTTAGACAGGGGGTGGGGAAACACCATATATTTT
CDR3aa: CASSLDRGWGNTIYF

d_gene: TRBD1
abundance: NA
v_gene: TRBV29-1
j_gene: TRBJ1-4
CDR3nt: TGCAGCGTGGAGAAGGGACAGGGAAATGAAAAACTGTTTTTT
CDR3aa: CSVEKGQGNEKLFF

d_gene: TRBD1
abundance: NA
v_gene: TRBV5-4
j_gene: TRBJ2-7
CDR3nt: TGTGCCAGCAGCTGGGAAGTGGTGTGGACAGGGCCCTACGAGCAGTACTTC
CDR3aa: CASSWEVVWTGPYEQYF

d_gene: TRBD2
abundance: NA
v_gene: TRBV7-9
j_gene: TRBJ2-1
CDR3nt: TGTGCCAGCAGCTTATCGGGCGGGGGGGCCGTTGAGCAGTTCTTC
CDR3aa: CASSLSGGGAVEQFF

d_gene: TRBD1
abundance: NA
v_gene: TRBV14
j_gene: TRBJ1-1
CDR3nt: TGTGCCAGCAGCCCGTGGGACAGGGTTAACACTGAAGCTTTCTTT
CDR3aa: CASSPWDRVNTEAFF

d_gene: TRBD2
abundance: NA
v_gene: TRBV18
j_gene: TRBJ2-3
CDR3nt: TGTGCCAGCTCACCAAGCCCTCCCTCTAGCGGCAGCACAGATACGCAGTATTTT
CDR3aa: CASSPSPPSSGSTDTQYF

d_gene: NA
abundance: NA
v_gene: TRBV7-9
j_gene: TRBJ2-3
CDR3nt: TGTGCCAGCAGCTTAGTAGTGGGGGGGGCCACAGATACGCAGTATTTT
CDR3aa: CASSLVVGGATDTQYF

d_gene: NA
abundance: NA
v_gene: TRBV7-2
j_gene: TRBJ1-5
CDR3nt: TGTGCCAGCAGCTCCAGGGGTTCAGGCAATCAGCCCCAGCATTTT
CDR3aa: CASSSRGSGNQPQHF